The source of this T cell receptor beta chain is a study of T cell responses to AZD1222 COVID-19 vaccine. Whole-study results and caveats: Reports indicate that nearly half of spike-specific TCRs are directed at unmutated variant regions. Donors were largely white British and mainly female; clonal diversity was possibly underestimated.

Here immunoSEQ multiplex PCR was the method, and the copy in TCRdb shows in-frame clones only, minus some. This sample has some 140,000 clones, with approximately 95% found just once. Pooled samples include second doses given at about 4 or 12 weeks. Of note for this clone: The antigen remains undetermined.

Trimming pared 0 bases from V and 1 base from J, leaving 7 bases between. This CDR3 region has 14 residues. The V gene's germline CDR1 is SGDLS and CDR2 YYNGEE. This receptor was identified in an adult who received the AZD1222 COVID-19 vaccine. The material sequenced was peripheral blood, taken 28 days after the second AZD1222 dose. V and J are TRBV9 and TRBJ1-1; the D is unclear. For the CDR3, the DNA is TGTGCCAGCAGCGTAGATGGAAGGAACACTGAAGCTTTCTTT. Translating gives CASSVDGRNTEAFF.